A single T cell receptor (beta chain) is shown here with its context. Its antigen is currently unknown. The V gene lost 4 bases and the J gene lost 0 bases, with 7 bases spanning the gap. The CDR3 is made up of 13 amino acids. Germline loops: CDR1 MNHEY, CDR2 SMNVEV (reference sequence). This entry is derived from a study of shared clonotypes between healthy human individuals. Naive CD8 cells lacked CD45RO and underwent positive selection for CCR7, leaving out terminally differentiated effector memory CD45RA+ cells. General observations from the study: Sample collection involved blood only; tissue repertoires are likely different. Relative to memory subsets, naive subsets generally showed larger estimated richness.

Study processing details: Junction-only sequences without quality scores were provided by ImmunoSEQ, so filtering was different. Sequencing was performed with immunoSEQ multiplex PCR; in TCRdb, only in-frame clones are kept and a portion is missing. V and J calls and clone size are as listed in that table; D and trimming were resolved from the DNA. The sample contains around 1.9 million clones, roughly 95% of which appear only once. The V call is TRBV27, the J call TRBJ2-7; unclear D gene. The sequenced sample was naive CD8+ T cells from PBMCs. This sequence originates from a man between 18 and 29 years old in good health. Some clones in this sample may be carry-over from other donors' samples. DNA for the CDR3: TGTGCCAGCAGTTCCAGGATCTCCTACGAGCAGTACTTC. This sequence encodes CASSSRISYEQYF.